This record looks at one T cell receptor beta chain sequence and its context. The CDR3 is 16 residues long. V lost 4 bases and J lost 4; bases outside the gene matches: 6. The V gene's germline CDR1 is SGHRS and CDR2 YFSETQ. This record comes from a study of shared clonotypes between healthy human individuals. TCRdb keeps only in-frame clones here, not all; method: immunoSEQ multiplex PCR. Of some 1.5 million clones in the sample, roughly 97% were seen once. The origin of this receptor is a man aged 25 to 40 in good health. Specimen: naive CD4+ T cells sorted from blood. Regarding subset: CD45RA+ positively selected. The chain carries TRBV5-1 and TRBJ2-1; 12 nucleotides agree with TRBD2. The CDR3 DNA reads TGCGCCAGCAGCCAGGCGACTAGCGGGAGTTACAATGAGCAGTTCTTC. It yields the protein CASSQATSGSYNEQFF.